The sequence of this T cell receptor (beta chain) was determined in a study of shared clonotypes between healthy human individuals. Deep-level assay runs were performed. Several immunoSEQ plates received, in even portions, the genomic DNA of each subset. Unsorted PBMC replicate PCRs drew on around 280 ng DNA, representing 30,000 to 35,000 T cell genomes. TCRdb's copy holds only in-frame clones and misses some; the assay was immunoSEQ multiplex PCR. This sample has fewer than 600,000 clones, with around 79% found just once. This clone appeared a few times. There were only Caucasian adults among the donors, and all lived in Nashville, Tennessee. V was clipped by 0 bases and J by 3 bases, with 7 bases between them. The CDR3 contains 13 residues. Germline CDR1 is GTSNPN and CDR2 is SVGIG (reference sequence).

The sequenced sample was PBMCs. V gene TRBV30 combines with J gene TRBJ2-3; no definite D call. The clonotype comes from a woman in her thirties or forties in good health. Some clones in this sample may be carry-over from other donors' samples. CDR3 DNA sequence: TGTGCCTGGAGTGTATTTGAAACAGATACGCAGTATTTT. This sequence encodes CAWSVFETDTQYF.